The clone carrying this T cell receptor (beta chain) was recorded a few times. Its antigen is not known. This entry is derived from a study of T cell repertoires in cytomegalovirus infection. Study in general: Recently identified HLA-C-restricted CMV epitopes were used, and well-studied HLA-B-restricted CMV epitopes were used as well. Findings and caveats of the study: The ex vivo response showed dominance by HLA-C-restricted CMV-specific TCR beta clonotypes.

TCRdb redid the calling of the reads with MiXCR, one entry per CDR3 protein. Among about 570,000 distinct CDR3 sequences listed, about 39% were seen once. The germline CDR1 and CDR2 sequences are MGHRA and YSYEKL. The CDR3 loop spans 18 amino acids. Between the trimmed V and J ends, which lost 3 bases and 2 bases, there was a span of 21 bases. The sequence was collected from a human donor in good health (CMV status not recorded). Some clones in this sample may be carry-over from other donors' samples. The source was cultured PBMCs, collected from culture after CMV antigen stimulation. V and J are TRBV4-1 and TRBJ2-3; D unclear. The chain's CDR3 is CASSHIGTLRSATDTQYF. The CDR3 DNA reads as TGCGCCAGCAGCCACATTGGAACACTCAGGTCGGCCACAGATACGCAGTATTTT.